The 23 T cell receptor beta chains listed next were all sequenced from one sample in a study of T cell responses to AZD1222 COVID-19 vaccine. Only in-frame clones appear in the TCRdb table, and some are missing; sequencing was by immunoSEQ multiplex PCR. The table records 130,000 or so clones, roughly nine tenths of them present only once. Sequenced here: peripheral blood, sampled on day 0 of AZD1222 vaccination. The origin of the receptors is an adult in good health.

CDR3 sequence reads: CASSSNYRQSNSPLHF. The CDR3 nucleotides are TGTGCCAGCAGTTCCAACTACCGACAGTCTAATTCACCCCTCCACTTT. The chain uses TRBV6-5 and TRBJ1-6; possibly TRBD1 for D (5 bases). CDR3 length: 16 amino acids. With 4 bases removed from V and 6 bases from J, the gap between germline ends came to 16 bases. Germline CDR1 reads MNHEY; CDR2 reads SVGAGI.

V usage is TRBV27 and J usage is TRBJ1-2; TRBD1 agrees at 8 bases. The CDR3 extends over 12 amino acids. CDR1 is MNHEY and CDR2 is SMNVEV in the germline V gene (reference sequence). The ends lost 5 bases at V and 11 bases at J; junction bases unmatched: 7. The chain's CDR3 is CASSPPQGAYTF. The CDR3 DNA follows: TGTGCCAGCAGTCCCCCTCAGGGGGCGTACACCTTC.

V and J are TRBV28 and TRBJ2-7, with 9 bases matching TRBD1. CDR3 length: 14 residues. From germline, CDR1 is MDHEN and CDR2 SYDVKM. The V gene end was trimmed by 2 bases and the J gene end by 3 bases; junction bases not matched to a gene: 2. The CDR3 loop is CASSLRQGVYEQYF. CDR3 DNA: TGTGCCAGCAGTTTAAGACAGGGGGTCTACGAGCAGTACTTC. The variable domain in full, with the rest retrieved from reference TRBV28 and TRBJ2-7, is DVKVTQSSRYLVKRTGEKVFLECVQDMDHENMFWYRQDPGLGLRLIYFSYDVKMKEKGDIPEGYSVSREKKERFSLILESASTNQTSMYLCASSLRQGVYEQYFGPGTRLTVT.

The gene calls are TRBV18 and TRBJ2-2; TRBD1 aligns across 7 bases. Germline V gene data show CDR1 as KGHSH and CDR2 as LQKENI. The CDR3 runs to 16 residues. V lost 4 bases, J lost 0 bases, and 5 bases stayed unmatched. As DNA, the CDR3 is TGTGCCAGCTCACGACAGGGCGGTTCGAACACCGGGGAGCTGTTTTTT. Translated, it gives CASSRQGGSNTGELFF.

The chain recombines TRBV10-2 with TRBJ2-5; D remains unclear. There are 13 residues in the CDR3. The V end was cut by 1 base, the J end by 7 bases, with 10 bases between. Looked up from germline, CDR1 is WSHSY and CDR2 is SAAADI. The CDR3 region is CASSEWGDGTQYF. The CDR3 DNA follows: TGCGCCAGCAGTGAGTGGGGTGATGGGACCCAGTACTTC.

The chain has TRBV6-2 or TRBV6-3 and TRBJ2-2; D uncertain. This CDR3 contains 14 residues. Trimming pared 3 bases from V and 1 base from J, leaving 6 bases between. Looked up from germline, CDR1 is MNHEY and CDR2 is SVGEGT. The CDR3 DNA reads TGTGCCAGCAGTTATGAACTGAACACCGGGGAGCTGTTTTTT. Amino acid sequence: CASSYELNTGELFF.

J is TRBJ2-3 and V is TRBV4-2; 8 nucleotides line up with TRBD1. Unmatched junction bases numbered 8, after V lost 2 bases and J lost 1 base. In germline, CDR1 is LGHNA, CDR2 YNFKEQ. This CDR3 is 17 amino acids long. Here the CDR3 reads CASSQPRQGSGTDTQYF. CDR3 bases: TGTGCCAGCAGCCAACCCCGACAGGGGAGTGGCACAGATACGCAGTATTTT.

Regarding this clone: Distinct nucleotide sequences in the sample also encode this CDR3. The V call is TRBV18, the J call TRBJ2-7; D gene uncertain. With 6 bases removed from V and 5 bases from J, the gap between germline ends came to 14 bases. Germline V gives CDR1 KGHSH, CDR2 LQKENI. This CDR3 region has 13 residues. Written as DNA, the CDR3 is TGTGCCAGCTCCCCCGCAGGAAGGCACGAGCAGTACTTC. Its protein is CASSPAGRHEQYF.

The chain carries TRBV5-4 and TRBJ1-1; D may be TRBD1 (5 bases). This CDR3 has 14 residues. Deletions cut 5 bases from V and 3 bases from J, with 14 bases between. Germline CDR1 and CDR2: SGHNT and YYREEE (reference sequence). CDR3 protein: CASRPGGSHTEAFF. The CDR3 DNA reads TGTGCCAGCAGGCCGGGGGGTAGTCACACTGAAGCTTTCTTT.

The genes are TRBV9 and TRBJ1-2; 9 bases are shared with TRBD1. This CDR3 is 15 amino acids long. Trimming removed 6 bases from V and 3 bases from J; junction bases left unmatched: 9. From germline, CDR1 is SGDLS and CDR2 YYNGEE. The CDR3 DNA sequence: TGTGCCAGCAACCCGGGACAGGGTGGAGACTATGGCTACACCTTC. It codes for CASNPGQGGDYGYTF.

This clone is a singleton in its sample. V is TRBV3-1 (or the pseudogene TRBV3-2) and J is TRBJ1-3, with D possibly being TRBD1 (5 bases). V lost 8 bases, J lost 3 bases, and 14 bases lay in between. Germline V gene lookup returns CDR1 LGHDT and CDR2 YNNKEL (reference sequence). The CDR3 runs to 14 residues. DNA of the CDR3: TGTGCCAGCGGGGCGGGCACGTATGGAAACACCATATATTTT. This sequence encodes CASGAGTYGNTIYF.

This sequence joins TRBV5-1 and TRBJ2-1; no clear D gene. V shed 5 bases and J shed 6 bases, with 18 bases lying between them. The CDR3 length is 15 residues. Germline assignment: CDR1 SGHRS and CDR2 YFSETQ. CDR3 residues: CASSGSTLGPNEQFF. CDR3 nucleotide sequence: TGCGCCAGCAGTGGTTCGACCTTGGGCCCCAATGAGCAGTTCTTC.

A single count supports this clone. J is TRBJ2-2 and V is TRBV7-2; the match to TRBD2 covers 10 bases. Germline values: CDR1 SGHTA, CDR2 FQGNSA. The CDR3 length is 15 residues. The CDR3 DNA follows: TGTGCGACGAAGGCTAGCGGGAGATTGTTCGGGGAGCTGTTTTTT. Residues: CATKASGRLFGELFF.

This sequence joins TRBV9 and TRBJ1-3; 8 positions agree with TRBD1. This CDR3 is built from 17 residues. V lost 3 bases and J lost 0; bases outside the gene matches: 8. Germline CDR1 reads SGDLS; CDR2 reads YYNGEE. CDR3 nucleotides: TGTGCCAGCAGCGCTCCCGGGACAGGTGGCTCTGGAAACACCATATATTTT. Its translation: CASSAPGTGGSGNTIYF.

The V and J genes are TRBV19 and TRBJ1-4, with D unresolved. Germline CDR1 is LNHDA and CDR2 is SQIVND (reference sequence). The CDR3 runs 14 residues. V lost 6 bases and J lost 0, with 8 bases in between. The CDR3 DNA is TGTGCCAGTAGAGAGACGGCAACTAATGAAAAACTGTTTTTT. It yields the protein CASRETATNEKLFF.

The genes are TRBV6-5 and TRBJ1-2; D is uncertain. CDR3 size: 14 residues. V shed 5 bases and J shed 7 bases, with 17 bases lying between them. Germline loops: CDR1 MNHEY, CDR2 SVGAGI. The CDR3, as DNA: TGTGCCAGCAGTCTCTCTTACAGTCCCAGTGGCTACACCTTC. Protein sequence: CASSLSYSPSGYTF.

V and J are TRBV19 and TRBJ2-5, with TRBD1 matching over 9 bases. J lost 7 bases, V lost 6 bases, and 3 bases had no gene match. Germline CDR1 LNHDA, CDR2 SQIVND (reference sequence). The CDR3 loop spans 12 amino acids. Here the CDR3 DNA reads TGTGCCAGTAGGCGACAGGGGGGGACCCAGTACTTC. Amino acids: CASRRQGGTQYF.

The V and J genes are TRBV2 and TRBJ2-6, with TRBD1 matching 12 bases. CDR3 length: 16 residues. Trimming took 8 bases from V and 4 from J; bases not matched to a gene: 6. Germline assignment: CDR1 SNHLY and CDR2 FYNNEI. CDR3 nucleotide sequence: TGTGCCAGCGGGACAGGGGGCCTACTCGGGGCCAACGTCCTGACTTTC. It encodes CASGTGGLLGANVLTF.

The chain combines TRBV5-4 with TRBJ2-1; TRBD2 matches 9 bases. CDR3 length: 17 amino acids. Germline V gene sequence: CDR1 SGHNT, CDR2 YYREEE (reference sequence). V shed 4 bases, J shed 7 bases, and the junction held 15 bases outside the gene matches. The CDR3: CASSRGSAGGPGNEQFF. The CDR3 DNA sequence: TGTGCCAGCAGCCGAGGCTCTGCGGGAGGGCCGGGGAATGAGCAGTTCTTC.

V is TRBV3-1 (or the pseudogene TRBV3-2) and J is TRBJ1-5; D possibly corresponds to TRBD1 (6 bases). The germline V and J ends were trimmed by 3 bases and 6 bases, with 15 bases remaining between them. CDR3 length equals 15 residues. Germline V gives CDR1 LGHDT, CDR2 YNNKEL (reference sequence). DNA of the CDR3: TGTGCCAGCAGCCATGGGGGGCTAGCGTCTCAGCCCCAGCATTTT. Protein sequence: CASSHGGLASQPQHF.

The chain uses TRBV28 and TRBJ2-7; D is tentatively TRBD1 or TRBD2 (6 bases each). The CDR3 length is 13 residues. Germline V gene lookup returns CDR1 MDHEN and CDR2 SYDVKM. Trimming took off 7 bases at V and 2 bases at J, with 12 bases between the two ends. The CDR3 reads CASTLRGPYEQYF. The CDR3 DNA reads TGTGCCAGCACCCTTCGGGGGCCCTACGAGCAGTACTTC. The complete variable domain, with remaining parts taken from reference TRBV28 and TRBJ2-7, reads DVKVTQSSRYLVKRTGEKVFLECVQDMDHENMFWYRQDPGLGLRLIYFSYDVKMKEKGDIPEGYSVSREKKERFSLILESASTNQTSMYLCASTLRGPYEQYFGPGTRLTVT.

This chain connects TRBV2 to TRBJ2-5; D is ambiguous. With 2 bases removed from V and 1 base from J, the gap between germline ends came to 11 bases. CDR1 is SNHLY and CDR2 is FYNNEI in the germline V gene. The CDR3 covers 15 residues. CDR3 loop: CASSEWADSQETQYF. The CDR3 bases are TGTGCCAGCAGTGAATGGGCGGATTCCCAAGAGACCCAGTACTTC.

This clone was seen just once. V is TRBV28 and J is TRBJ1-2, with TRBD1 matching 7 bases. V lost 6 bases, J lost 2 bases, and 6 bases stayed unmatched. The CDR3 consists of 14 residues. Germline V gene sequence: CDR1 MDHEN, CDR2 SYDVKM. The DNA for the CDR3 is TGTGCCAGCAGCTCCGGGACAGAGAACTATGGCTACACCTTC. Protein product: CASSSGTENYGYTF.